This T cell receptor beta chain was found in a study of early T cells in non-severe SARS-CoV-2 infection. Study context: Sequencing input comprised bulk RNA from unsorted whole blood; chain pairing was not available.

In the case of this clonotype: Its antigen is unknown.

cDNA molecules, individually, were tagged with unique molecular identifiers. TCRdb used MiXCR to reprocess the 5' RACE reads, holding one entry per CDR3 protein. Of nearly 60,000 distinct CDR3 sequences in the sample, approximately 12% were seen once. The CDR3 is 15 residues long. Trimming stripped 1 base from V and 0 bases from J, with 9 bases between. CDR1 is SGHAT, CDR2 FQNNGV, per germline. Study-wide findings and caveats: The VDJdb matching leaned toward anti-spike CD8 responses and overlooked private and CD4 specificities.

The V gene is TRBV11-2, the J gene TRBJ1-1; D is unclear. Sequencing was done on a sample of whole blood. The TCR originated in an adult who was a healthcare worker with PCR-confirmed SARS-CoV-2 infection or an uninfected control (not recorded which). CDR3 coding DNA: TGTGCCAGCAGCTTAGTGGAACTGATGAACACTGAAGCTTTCTTT. Translated, it gives CASSLVELMNTEAFF.